A single sample gave rise to the 24 T cell receptor beta chains below, sequenced in a study of early T cells in non-severe SARS-CoV-2 infection. TCRdb re-derived calls from the 5' RACE reads in MiXCR, one entry per CDR3 protein. The sample has 65,000 to 75,000 distinct CDR3 sequences, around 10% seen once; the top ten hold 3% to 4.5%. Material: whole blood. These receptor sequences come from an adult who was a healthcare worker with PCR-confirmed SARS-CoV-2 infection or an uninfected control (not recorded which).

The V gene is TRBV27, the J gene TRBJ1-1; the D is unclear. The germline V gene has CDR1 MNHEY and CDR2 SMNVEV (reference sequence). This CDR3 spans 12 amino acids. V was cut by 9 bases and J by 9 bases, with 17 bases left in between. CDR3 loop: CARQNSDRKAFF. For the CDR3, the DNA is TGTGCCAGACAAAATTCGGACCGGAAAGCTTTCTTT.

This clonotype was counted many times. The V call is TRBV11-2, the J call TRBJ2-5; 7 bases align to TRBD2. Germline CDR1 SGHAT, CDR2 FQNNGV. V was clipped by 2 bases and J by 5 bases; unmatched bases: 8. The CDR3 spans 15 residues. The CDR3: CASSLLAGVGETQYF. CDR3 in DNA: TGTGCCAGCAGCTTACTGGCGGGGGTAGGCGAGACCCAGTACTTC.

This clonotype was counted many times. The rearrangement joins TRBV4-1 to TRBJ1-5; tentative D call: TRBD1 (5 bases). The germline V and J ends were trimmed by 6 bases and 2 bases, with 14 bases remaining between them. Germline-derived CDR1 and CDR2 are MGHRA and YSYEKL. The CDR3 is made up of 15 amino acids. The chain's CDR3 is CASSLRVGGNQPQHF. CDR3 bases: TGCGCCAGCAGTCTCAGGGTTGGGGGCAATCAGCCCCAGCATTTT.

Only a few counts were recorded for this clonotype. The rearrangement links TRBV3-1 to TRBJ1-2; D possibly corresponds to TRBD1 (5 bases). CDR3 length: 15 residues. Germline assignment: CDR1 LGHDT and CDR2 YNNKEL (reference sequence). Trimming removed 0 bases from V and 6 bases from J, with 14 bases in between. CDR3 sequence reads: CASSQDPAGWDGYTF. CDR3 sequence (DNA): TGTGCCAGCAGCCAAGATCCGGCAGGGTGGGATGGCTACACCTTC.

This clonotype was seen ten or more times. This chain joins TRBV7-3 and TRBJ1-1, with 7 bases identical to TRBD1. V lost 5 bases to trimming and J lost 5 bases; unmatched junction nucleotides: 8. CDR3 size: 14 residues. Germline CDR1 is SGHTA and CDR2 is FQGTGA. CDR3 region: CASSPRQGLTEAFF. The CDR3 DNA reads as TGTGCCAGCAGCCCCCGACAGGGTTTAACTGAAGCTTTCTTT.

In its sample, this clonotype was seen many times. The genes are TRBV4-1 and TRBJ2-1, with unresolved D. Germline CDR1 MGHRA, CDR2 YSYEKL. CDR3 length: 14 residues. V lost 4 bases and J 7 bases, leaving 14 bases between the germline ends. CDR3 in DNA: TGCGCCAGCAGCCTCAAGGCCGTGGAAAATGAGCAGTTCTTC. Residues: CASSLKAVENEQFF.

The genes are TRBV27 and TRBJ1-6, with D perhaps matching TRBD1 (5 bases). This CDR3 has 13 residues. Germline loops: CDR1 MNHEY, CDR2 SMNVEV (reference sequence). V was pared by 4 bases and J by 10 bases, with 11 bases between. CDR3 DNA: TGTGCCAGCAGTTCTTTCCGGGGCTCACCCCTCCACTTT. Its translation: CASSSFRGSPLHF.

This clonotype was detected a few times. This chain joins TRBV5-4 and TRBJ2-1; 7 bases are shared with TRBD2. Germline V gene data show CDR1 as SGHNT and CDR2 as YYREEE (reference sequence). V lost 3 bases, J lost 7 bases, and 4 bases stayed unmatched. CDR3 length equals 13 residues. CDR3 sequence reads: CASSSGLGNEQFF. Written as DNA, the CDR3 is TGTGCCAGCAGCTCTGGACTAGGGAATGAGCAGTTCTTC.

The V and J genes are TRBV7-3 and TRBJ2-1; TRBD1 might be the D (5 bases). With 3 bases removed from V and 9 bases from J, the gap between germline ends came to 18 bases. CDR1 SGHTA and CDR2 FQGTGA come from the germline V gene. The CDR3 loop spans 15 amino acids. CDR3 residues: CASSLGSGIGSEQFF. The CDR3 coding sequence is TGTGCCAGCAGCTTGGGTTCAGGGATTGGTAGTGAGCAGTTCTTC.

This clonotype was seen repeatedly, ten times or more. The CDR3 coding sequence is TGTGCCAGCAGTTTTGTGGACGGTGGTACAGGGGGTATCTCCTACGAGCAGTACTTC. Amino acids: CASSFVDGGTGGISYEQYF. This sequence joins TRBV6-1 and TRBJ2-7; 8 bases are shared with TRBD1. Unmatched junction bases numbered 18, after V lost 5 bases and J lost 0 bases. CDR1 and CDR2 from the germline V gene are MNHNS and SASEGT. CDR3 length equals 19 residues.

In its sample, this clonotype was seen many times. The chain links TRBV7-6 to TRBJ1-1; no clear D gene. Germline values: CDR1 SGHVS, CDR2 FNYEAQ. The CDR3 sequence is 14 residues long. The V gene lost 3 bases and the J gene lost 3 bases, with 11 bases spanning the gap. In nucleotides, the CDR3 is TGTGCCAGCAGCTTGGGGAGGGCAGACACTGAAGCTTTCTTT. Protein product: CASSLGRADTEAFF.

The genes are TRBV19 and TRBJ2-1, with D tentatively TRBD2 (6 bases). V was cut by 4 bases and J by 3 bases, with 13 bases left in between. CDR1 is LNHDA and CDR2 is SQIVND in the germline V gene (reference sequence). This CDR3 has 15 residues. The CDR3 DNA follows: TGTGCCAGTAGTACATCCGGGACTTTCTACAATGAGCAGTTCTTC. Encoded protein: CASSTSGTFYNEQFF.

This clonotype was counted ten times or more. The J gene is TRBJ2-1, the V gene TRBV5-1, with D possibly being TRBD2 (6 bases). V lost 0 bases and J lost 0, with 13 bases in between. Germline V gene data show CDR1 as SGHRS and CDR2 as YFSETQ. The CDR3 is 17 residues long. The CDR3 DNA sequence: TGCGCCAGCAGCTTGGTCGGCGGGATGAGCTCCTACAATGAGCAGTTCTTC. This codes for CASSLVGGMSSYNEQFF.

This clonotype was seen repeatedly, ten times or more. This rearrangement joins TRBV11-2 to TRBJ2-7; D is ambiguous. The ends were cut back, 2 bases at V and 3 bases at J, with 14 bases in the middle. Germline CDR1 and CDR2: SGHAT and FQNNGV. The CDR3 sequence is 15 residues long. The chain's CDR3 is CASSLNLGNSYEQYF. The CDR3, as DNA: TGTGCCAGCAGCTTAAACCTAGGGAATAGCTACGAGCAGTACTTC.

This clonotype was observed at least ten times. The chain uses TRBV4-2 and TRBJ2-1; D possibly corresponds to TRBD1 (5 bases). The CDR3 sequence is 18 residues long. Trimming removed 0 bases from V and 0 bases from J, with 15 bases in between. Germline loops: CDR1 LGHNA, CDR2 YNFKEQ. The CDR3 DNA sequence: TGTGCCAGCAGCCAAGACCCCCTTCAGGGTAGCTCCTACAATGAGCAGTTCTTC. Translation gives CASSQDPLQGSSYNEQFF.

The rearrangement uses TRBV6-1 and TRBJ2-3; 7 bases line up with TRBD1. After removal of 5 bases from V and 6 bases from J, the junction contained 8 bases not matched to a gene. Germline V gives CDR1 MNHNS, CDR2 SASEGT. The CDR3 sequence is 14 residues long. CDR3 nucleotide sequence: TGTGCCAGCAGTTACCGACAGGGCCGGGATACGCAGTATTTT. This sequence encodes CASSYRQGRDTQYF.

This chain links TRBV30 with TRBJ2-6; no firm D call. CDR3 size: 15 residues. Trimming cost V 7 bases and J 0 bases, with 13 bases left between them. CDR1 and CDR2 from the germline V gene are GTSNPN and SVGIG (reference sequence). Here the CDR3 DNA reads TGTGCCTTCAGATATTTCCTCTCTGGGGCCAACGTCCTGACTTTC. Encoded protein: CAFRYFLSGANVLTF.

The chain is built from TRBV29-1 and TRBJ2-1; the D gene is possibly TRBD1 (6 bases). CDR1 is SQVTM, CDR2 ANQGSEA, per germline. The CDR3 loop spans 11 amino acids. The V end was cut by 5 bases, the J end by 8 bases, with 10 bases between. The CDR3 nucleotides are TGCAGCGTTCCCCAGGGGTATGAGCAGTTCTTC. Amino acids: CSVPQGYEQFF.

The sample holds many counts of this clonotype. The rearrangement links TRBV19 to TRBJ2-7, with D unclear. Deletions cut 1 base from V and 2 bases from J, with 15 bases between. Germline V gives CDR1 LNHDA, CDR2 SQIVND (reference sequence). The CDR3 covers 16 residues. The CDR3 DNA sequence: TGTGCCAGTAGTATAGCCGACTTTTTATTACCCTACGAGCAGTACTTC. It specifies CASSIADFLLPYEQYF. Together with reference TRBV19 and TRBJ2-7, the CDR3 gives the full variable domain: DGGITQSPKYLFRKEGQNVTLSCEQNLNHDAMYWYRQDPGQGLRLIYYSQIVNDFQKGDIAEGYSVSREKKESFPLTVTSAQKNPTAFYLCASSIADFLLPYEQYFGPGTRLTVT.

The sample holds many counts of this clonotype. The chain links TRBV28 to TRBJ2-3; D might be TRBD1 (7 bases). The CDR3 runs 15 residues. Germline V gene sequence: CDR1 MDHEN, CDR2 SYDVKM. V was trimmed by 5 bases and J by 0 bases, leaving 12 bases between them. The CDR3 spells CASSPRGASTDTQYF. CDR3 coding DNA: TGTGCCAGCAGTCCCAGGGGGGCTAGCACAGATACGCAGTATTTT.

This rearrangement joins TRBV5-1 to TRBJ1-1; D perhaps matches TRBD1 (6 bases). The CDR3 is made up of 13 amino acids. Germline CDR1 reads SGHRS; CDR2 reads YFSETQ. Trimming took 5 bases from V and 1 from J, leaving 9 bases between them. CDR3 nucleotides: TGCGCCAGCAGGACGGACAGGAACACTGAAGCTTTCTTT. This translates into CASRTDRNTEAFF.

This clonotype occurred many times. The chain couples TRBV3-1 to TRBJ1-2; D call uncertain. This CDR3 is built from 14 residues. The germline CDR1 and CDR2 sequences are LGHDT and YNNKEL (reference sequence). V gave up 0 bases and J gave up 5 bases, with 10 bases separating them. The CDR3 spells CASSQENIRYGYTF. The DNA of the CDR3 is TGTGCCAGCAGCCAAGAAAACATACGATATGGCTACACCTTC.

This clonotype was detected many times. The CDR3 DNA reads TGCGCCAGCAGCTTGTCAGATTCTACAGATACGCAGTATTTT. Translation: CASSLSDSTDTQYF. The rearrangement uses TRBV5-1 and TRBJ2-3; no reliable D call. There are 14 residues in the CDR3. V was shortened by 1 base and J by 3 bases, with 9 bases between the two germline ends. Germline V gives CDR1 SGHRS, CDR2 YFSETQ.

The gene calls are TRBV6-5 and TRBJ1-6; perhaps TRBD1 as D (5 bases). The CDR3 is made up of 15 amino acids. V lost 5 bases and J lost 6, with 14 bases in between. CDR1 and CDR2 (germline): MNHEY, SVGAGI. The CDR3 is CASSATGGANSPLHF. The CDR3 DNA reads as TGTGCCAGCAGTGCAACCGGGGGAGCTAATTCACCCCTCCACTTT.